The next 17 T cell receptor beta chains were all read from a single sample in a study of beta chain features in type 1 diabetes. Since all of the isolated RNA was reverse transcribed, expressed TCRB transcripts were what got sequenced. The assay was immunoSEQ multiplex PCR, and TCRdb's table has in-frame clones only and misses some. This table has around 500,000 clones, approximately 10% appearing once. Input material: naive CD4+ T cells from blood. Source of these receptors: a young woman in good health.

The rearrangement links TRBV5-1 to TRBJ2-6; D call uncertain. This CDR3 comprises 16 residues. Trimming cost V 4 bases and J 4 bases, with 15 bases left between them. From germline, CDR1 is SGHRS and CDR2 YFSETQ. The CDR3 DNA reads as TGCGCCAGCAGCCCGGAAGCCGTAACGGGGGCCAACGTCCTGACTTTC. Its translation is CASSPEAVTGANVLTF.

V usage is TRBV7-2 and J usage is TRBJ2-3; 7 nucleotides match TRBD1. Losses at the gene ends were 5 bases for V and 4 bases for J; bases not matched to a gene: 6. The CDR3 is 14 amino acids. The germline CDR1 and CDR2 sequences are SGHTA and FQGNSA. CDR3 loop: CASSLDRDADTQYF. CDR3 coding DNA: TGTGCCAGCAGCCTTGACAGGGACGCAGATACGCAGTATTTT.

This clone has more than one count but fewer than ten. V is TRBV7-2 and J is TRBJ2-7; D possibly corresponds to TRBD2 (6 bases). V was pared by 5 bases and J by 4 bases, with 15 bases between. CDR3 size: 14 residues. Germline assignment: CDR1 SGHTA and CDR2 FQGNSA. The CDR3 loop reads CASSRLDFRYEQYF. The DNA for the CDR3 is TGTGCCAGCAGCCGACTAGACTTTAGGTACGAGCAGTACTTC.

As for this clone: The sample contains more than one DNA sequence encoding this CDR3. This chain joins TRBV27 and TRBJ2-7; maybe TRBD2 (6 bases). This CDR3 is built from 13 residues. Between the trimmed V and J ends, which lost 6 bases and 0 bases, there was a span of 9 bases. Germline CDR1 MNHEY, CDR2 SMNVEV (reference sequence). CDR3 in amino acids: CASRAGSSYEQYF. CDR3 sequence (DNA): TGTGCCAGCAGGGCGGGGAGCTCCTACGAGCAGTACTTC.

This clone was found a few times. J is TRBJ2-2 and V is TRBV7-2, with TRBD1 as a possible D gene (5 bases). Germline V lookup: CDR1 SGHTA, CDR2 FQGNSA. This CDR3 has 14 amino acids. The V gene lost 5 bases and the J gene lost 6 bases, with 13 bases spanning the gap. The CDR3 here is CASSPPGSAGELFF. The CDR3 DNA is TGTGCCAGCAGCCCGCCAGGGTCGGCCGGGGAGCTGTTTTTT.

The gene calls are TRBV29-1 and TRBJ1-5; maybe TRBD1 (6 bases). CDR1 SQVTM and CDR2 ANQGSEA come from the germline V gene. V lost 7 bases, J lost 3 bases, and 16 bases lay in between. The CDR3 consists of 14 residues. DNA of the CDR3: TGCAGCGCCATGACGGACAGCCCCAATCAGCCCCAGCATTTT. Encoded protein: CSAMTDSPNQPQHF.

This clone was seen only a few times. V and J are TRBV5-1 and TRBJ2-2; D gene unclear. The germline CDR1 and CDR2 sequences are SGHRS and YFSETQ. Trimming stripped 0 bases from V and 5 bases from J, with 8 bases between. This CDR3 contains 14 residues. The CDR3: CASSLEGGTGELFF. CDR3 DNA: TGCGCCAGCAGCTTGGAGGGTGGAACCGGGGAGCTGTTTTTT.

In its sample, this clone was seen a few times. This rearrangement joins TRBV9 to TRBJ2-7, with 7 bases identical to TRBD1. CDR3 length: 16 residues. The germline gives CDR1 SGDLS, CDR2 YYNGEE. V trimming: 1 base; J trimming: 4 bases; junction bases outside the gene matches: 11. CDR3 in DNA: TGTGCCAGCAGCGTACAAGGGGGACAGACTCAGTACGAGCAGTACGTC. Translation: CASSVQGGQTQYEQYV.

The CDR3 nucleotides are TGCGCCAGCAGCTTGTTGACCGGGGAGCTGTTTTTT. Translation gives CASSLLTGELFF. V gene TRBV5-1 combines with J gene TRBJ2-2; D remains unclear. CDR3 size: 12 residues. Trimming took off 1 base at V and 5 bases at J, with 3 bases between the two ends. The germline gives CDR1 SGHRS, CDR2 YFSETQ.

The rearrangement links TRBV28 to TRBJ1-2; TRBD1 matches at 7 bases. V gave up 6 bases and J gave up 14 bases; unmatched junction bases: 12. This CDR3 region has 12 residues. CDR1 and CDR2 from the germline V gene are MDHEN and SYDVKM. In nucleotides, the CDR3 is TGTGCCAGCAGACCCGACATCTCGGGACAGACCTTC. Its protein product is CASRPDISGQTF.

The gene calls are TRBV20-1 and TRBJ2-3; D is uncertain. The germline V and J ends were trimmed by 0 bases and 8 bases, with 6 bases remaining between them. CDR1 and CDR2 from the germline V gene are DFQATT and SNEGSKA (reference sequence). The CDR3 has 11 amino acids. DNA of the CDR3: TGCAGTGCTAGAGAAAAGGGTACGCAGTATTTT. It is translated as CSAREKGTQYF.

V and J are TRBV11-2 and TRBJ2-5; D remains unclear. The CDR3 runs to 15 residues. Germline V CDR1 and CDR2: SGHAT, FQNNGV. Between the trimmed V and J ends, which lost 2 bases and 5 bases, there was a span of 15 bases. The CDR3 DNA follows: TGTGCCAGCAGCTTAACCCCCTTCAATGGGGAGACCCAGTACTTC. Translation: CASSLTPFNGETQYF.

The chain employs TRBV7-9 and TRBJ2-7; D is unclear. This CDR3 spans 15 amino acids. Germline V gene lookup returns CDR1 SEHNR and CDR2 FQNEAQ (reference sequence). V lost 1 base and J 3 bases, leaving 13 bases between the germline ends. CDR3 nucleotides: TGTGCCAGCAGCTTAGTAGGAGACCACCACTACGAGCAGTACGTC. Translating gives CASSLVGDHHYEQYV.

This chain connects TRBV7-9 to TRBJ2-1; a weak D match, TRBD2 (5 bases). The germline gives CDR1 SEHNR, CDR2 FQNEAQ (reference sequence). Trimming shortened V by 3 bases and J by 10 bases, and 10 bases separated the two germline ends. The CDR3 extends over 12 amino acids. Here the CDR3 reads CASSFNLAEQFF. In DNA, the CDR3 is TGTGCCAGCAGCTTTAATCTAGCCGAGCAGTTCTTC.

This sequence joins TRBV2 and TRBJ1-1; TRBD1 aligns across 7 bases. The V gene's germline CDR1 is SNHLY and CDR2 FYNNEI. The CDR3 length is 13 residues. The ends lost 8 bases at V and 2 bases at J; junction bases unmatched: 5. The CDR3 reads CASSRQGNTEAFF. CDR3 bases: TGTGCCAGCTCGCGACAGGGTAACACTGAAGCTTTCTTT.

This clone has only a few counts. V and J are TRBV6-5 and TRBJ2-3; D is possibly TRBD1 (5 bases). With 2 bases removed from V and 1 base from J, the gap between germline ends came to 10 bases. The CDR3 has 15 amino acids. CDR1 MNHEY and CDR2 SVGAGI come from the germline V gene. In nucleotides, the CDR3 is TGTGCCAGCAGTTACCTTGACAGTCGCACAGATACGCAGTATTTT. Amino acid sequence: CASSYLDSRTDTQYF.

This chain uses TRBV29-1 with TRBJ2-3, with 9 bases identical to TRBD2. The CDR3 extends over 14 amino acids. J lost 5 bases, V lost 3 bases, and 6 bases had no gene match. Germline CDR1 and CDR2: SQVTM and ANQGSEA. CDR3 sequence (DNA): TGCAGCGTTGAGGGGCGGGGGGGCAGAGATACGCAGTATTTT. Protein sequence: CSVEGRGGRDTQYF.